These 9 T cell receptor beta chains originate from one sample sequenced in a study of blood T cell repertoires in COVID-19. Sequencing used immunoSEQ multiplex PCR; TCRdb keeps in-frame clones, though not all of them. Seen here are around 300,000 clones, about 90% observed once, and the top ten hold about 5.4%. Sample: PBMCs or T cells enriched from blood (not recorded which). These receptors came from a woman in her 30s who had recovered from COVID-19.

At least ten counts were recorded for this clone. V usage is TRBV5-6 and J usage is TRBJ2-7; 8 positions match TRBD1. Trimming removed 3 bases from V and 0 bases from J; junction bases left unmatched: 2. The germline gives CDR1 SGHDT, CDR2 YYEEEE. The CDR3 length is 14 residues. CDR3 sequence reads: CASSSTGVSYEQYF. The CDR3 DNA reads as TGTGCCAGCAGCTCGACAGGGGTCTCCTACGAGCAGTACTTC.

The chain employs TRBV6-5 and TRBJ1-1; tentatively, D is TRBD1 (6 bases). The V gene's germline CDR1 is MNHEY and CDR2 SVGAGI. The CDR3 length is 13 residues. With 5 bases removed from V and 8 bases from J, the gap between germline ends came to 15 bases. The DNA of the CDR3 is TGTGCCAGCAGTCATCGGGCCCAGGGGGAAGCTTTCTTT. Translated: CASSHRAQGEAFF.

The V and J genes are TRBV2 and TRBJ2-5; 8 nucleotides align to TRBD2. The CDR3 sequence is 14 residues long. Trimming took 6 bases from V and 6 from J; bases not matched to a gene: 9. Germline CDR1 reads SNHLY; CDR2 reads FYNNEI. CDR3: CASSLAGQGQTQYF. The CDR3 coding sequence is TGTGCCAGCAGCCTAGCGGGCCAGGGACAGACCCAGTACTTC.

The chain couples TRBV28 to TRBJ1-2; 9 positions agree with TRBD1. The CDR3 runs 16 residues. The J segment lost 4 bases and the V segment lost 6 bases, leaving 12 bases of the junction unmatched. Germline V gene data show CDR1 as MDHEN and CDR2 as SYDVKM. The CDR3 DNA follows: TGTGCCAGCAGGGTACAGGGGGCGCTTACGGCCTATGGCTACACCTTC. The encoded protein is CASRVQGALTAYGYTF.

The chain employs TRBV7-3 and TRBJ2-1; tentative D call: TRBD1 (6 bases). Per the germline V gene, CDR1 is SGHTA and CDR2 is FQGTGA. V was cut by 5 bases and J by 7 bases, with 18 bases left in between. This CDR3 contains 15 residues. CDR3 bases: TGTGCCAGCAGCCCTCGTTCAGGGGTGAAGAATGAGCAGTTCTTC. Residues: CASSPRSGVKNEQFF.

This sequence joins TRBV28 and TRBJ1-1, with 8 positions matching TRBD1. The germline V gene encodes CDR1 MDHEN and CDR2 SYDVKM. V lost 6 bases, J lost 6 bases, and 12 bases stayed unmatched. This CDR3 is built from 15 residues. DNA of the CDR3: TGTGCCAGCAGCTGGGCGGGCAGGGGGCTCCCTGAAGCTTTCTTT. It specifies CASSWAGRGLPEAFF.

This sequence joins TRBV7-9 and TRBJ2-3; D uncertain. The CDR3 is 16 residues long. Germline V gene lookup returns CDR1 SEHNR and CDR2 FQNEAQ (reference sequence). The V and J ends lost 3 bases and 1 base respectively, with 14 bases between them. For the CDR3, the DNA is TGTGCCAGCAGCTTCCGCTACTCCGAGGGCACAGATACGCAGTATTTT. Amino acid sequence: CASSFRYSEGTDTQYF.

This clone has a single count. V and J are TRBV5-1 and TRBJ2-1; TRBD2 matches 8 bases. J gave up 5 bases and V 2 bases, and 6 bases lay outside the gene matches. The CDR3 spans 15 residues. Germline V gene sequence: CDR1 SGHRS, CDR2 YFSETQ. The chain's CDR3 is CASSLAGVENNEQFF. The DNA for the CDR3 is TGCGCCAGCAGCTTAGCGGGGGTAGAAAACAATGAGCAGTTCTTC.

The CDR3 here is CAGLSTGGGSPLHF. Written as DNA, the CDR3 is TGCGCCGGACTATCGACAGGGGGCGGTTCACCCCTCCACTTT. This chain links TRBV10-1 with TRBJ1-6; 10 bases are shared with TRBD1. Germline loops: CDR1 WNHNN, CDR2 SYGVQD (reference sequence). The CDR3 is 14 amino acids. V lost 11 bases, J lost 9 bases, and 10 bases stayed unmatched.